The rows below give T cell receptor beta chains drawn from one sample of a study of cytomegalovirus exposure and HLA in healthy donors. Method: immunoSEQ multiplex PCR; TCRdb's copy keeps in-frame clones and lacks some. The sample's table shows some 110,000 clones. The sequencing sample was made of PBMCs. These receptors came from a man younger than 45 in good health and CMV-seronegative. CDR3s include the opening cysteine and the closing phenylalanine or tryptophan. Fields, in order: D gene, V gene, CDR3 length, clone size, J gene, CDR3 protein, CDR3 DNA. D genes are given only for firm matches. Size is omitted from some rows. Given values are once, few, many or a class for expanded clones.

.	TRBV11-3	15	.	TRBJ2-5	CASSLDRGFSETQYF	TGTGCCAGCAGCTTAGATAGGGGATTTTCGGAGACCCAGTACTTC
TRBD1	TRBV30	16	.	TRBJ2-1	CAWSVPDREMQDEQFF	TGTGCCTGGAGTGTACCGGACAGGGAGATGCAAGATGAGCAGTTCTTC
TRBD2	TRBV5-6	18	.	TRBJ2-1	CASSLPGLAGGRYNEQFF	TGTGCCAGCAGCCTACCGGGACTAGCGGGAGGCCGCTACAATGAGCAGTTCTTC
TRBD1	TRBV7-9	13	.	TRBJ2-5	CASSPTGEETQYF	TGTGCCAGCAGCCCGACAGGGGAAGAGACCCAGTACTTC
TRBD1	TRBV7-8	13	.	TRBJ2-7	CASSLDRAYEQYF	TGTGCCAGCAGCCTAGACAGGGCCTACGAGCAGTACTTC
TRBD1	TRBV28	17	.	TRBJ1-2	CASSIGTGYQTNYGYTF	TGTGCCAGCAGTATTGGGACAGGGTACCAAACTAACTATGGCTACACCTTC
.	TRBV18	12	.	TRBJ2-4	CASSGWGNIQYF	TGTGCCAGCTCTGGTTGGGGCAACATTCAGTACTTC
TRBD2	TRBV5-4	17	.	TRBJ2-5	CASSLRGAGGPRETQYF	TGTGCCAGCAGCTTGCGAGGAGCGGGAGGGCCGAGGGAGACCCAGTACTTC
TRBD1	TRBV28	15	.	TRBJ2-6	CASSPTGAGANVLTF	TGTGCCAGCAGTCCCACAGGGGCTGGGGCCAACGTCCTGACTTTC
TRBD2	TRBV29-1	13	.	TRBJ2-1	CSVWTSGYNEQFF	TGCAGCGTTTGGACTAGCGGATACAATGAGCAGTTCTTC
.	TRBV5-6	16	.	TRBJ2-1	CASSPFGQRPIDEQFF	TGTGCCAGCAGCCCCTTTGGACAGCGGCCTATCGATGAGCAGTTCTTC
.	TRBV18	16	.	TRBJ2-5	CASSPPQGTPLETQYF	TGTGCCAGCTCACCACCCCAGGGGACCCCCCTGGAGACCCAGTACTTC
TRBD2	TRBV6-1	16	.	TRBJ2-7	CASSEARLADSYEQYF	TGTGCCAGCAGTGAAGCCCGACTAGCGGACTCCTACGAGCAGTACTTC
.	TRBV19	14	.	TRBJ2-7	CASNFGQFTDEQYF	TGTGCCAGTAATTTCGGACAATTCACTGACGAGCAGTACTTC
TRBD2	TRBV19	15	.	TRBJ2-1	CASQIAGEAYNEQFF	TGTGCCAGTCAGATAGCGGGAGAGGCCTACAATGAGCAGTTCTTC
TRBD1	TRBV10-3	14	.	TRBJ2-2	CAISQQGKTGELFF	TGTGCCATCAGCCAACAGGGGAAGACCGGGGAGCTGTTTTTT
.	TRBV6-4	16	.	TRBJ1-5	CASSDSKRSHNQPQHF	TGTGCCAGCAGTGACTCGAAGCGCAGCCACAATCAGCCCCAGCATTTT
TRBD2	TRBV7-6	17	.	TRBJ2-7	CASSLGTSGLGSYEQYF	TGTGCCAGCAGCTTAGGGACTAGCGGATTAGGGTCCTACGAGCAGTACTTC
.	TRBV2	12	.	TRBJ2-5	CASTGRRETQYF	TGTGCCAGCACTGGTCGGAGGGAGACCCAGTACTTC
TRBD2	TRBV19	15	.	TRBJ2-2	CASSPGTSGTGELFF	TGTGCCAGTAGTCCTGGGACTAGCGGCACCGGGGAGCTGTTTTTT
TRBD1	TRBV4-3	14	.	TRBJ2-7	CASSQDRGAYEQYF	TGCGCCAGCAGCCAGGACAGGGGGGCCTACGAGCAGTACTTC
.	TRBV11-2	17	.	TRBJ2-2	CASSATLGRARGGELFF	TGTGCCAGCAGCGCTACTTTGGGCAGGGCAAGGGGCGGGGAGCTGTTTTTT
.	TRBV1	16	.	TRBJ2-7	CTSSQDFGTSSYEQYF	TGCACCAGCAGCCAAGATTTCGGGACTAGCTCCTACGAGCAGTACTTC
.	TRBV28	17	.	TRBJ1-1	CASSAWGLYQGNTEAFF	TGTGCCAGCAGTGCCTGGGGACTCTACCAGGGGAACACTGAAGCTTTCTTT
TRBD2	TRBV7-3	16	.	TRBJ2-3	CASSWGLAGTTDTQYF	TGTGCCAGCAGCTGGGGACTAGCGGGTACCACAGATACGCAGTATTTT
TRBD1	TRBV5-6	17	.	TRBJ1-4	CASSSAADRATNEKLFF	TGTGCCAGCTCTTCGGCAGCCGACAGGGCAACTAATGAAAAACTGTTTTTT
TRBD1	TRBV19	14	.	TRBJ2-7	CASSIAGGSYEQYF	TGTGCCAGTAGTATAGCAGGGGGCTCCTACGAGCAGTACTTC
.	TRBV11-2	14	.	TRBJ2-3	CASSLAMGAGTRYF	TGTGCCAGCAGCTTAGCGATGGGGGCTGGTACGCGGTATTTT
.	TRBV28	11	.	TRBJ1-2	CASIYGQRYTF	TGTGCCAGCATCTACGGACAGCGCTACACCTTC
TRBD1	TRBV7-9	16	.	TRBJ2-7	CASSHPPGTGGYEQYF	TGTGCCAGCAGCCACCCCCCCGGGACAGGGGGCTACGAGCAGTACTTC
.	TRBV25-1	13	.	TRBJ2-2	CASRTGNTGELFF	TGTGCCAGCAGGACGGGGAACACCGGGGAGCTGTTTTTT
TRBD2	TRBV30	13	.	TRBJ2-1	CAWTSGFYNEQFF	TGTGCCTGGACTAGCGGGTTCTACAATGAGCAGTTCTTC
.	TRBV27	15	.	TRBJ1-5	CASSLVGADNQPQHF	TGTGCCAGCAGCCTTGTTGGGGCGGACAATCAGCCCCAGCATTTT
.	TRBV19	11	.	TRBJ2-1	CASSNLGEQFF	TGTGCCAGTAGTAATCTCGGTGAGCAGTTCTTC
TRBD2	TRBV11-1	16	.	TRBJ2-7	CASSLGLAGVSYEQYF	TGTGCCAGCAGTTTGGGGCTAGCGGGAGTTTCCTACGAGCAGTACTTC
.	TRBV11-2	18	.	TRBJ2-1	CASSSGLQEGGSYNEQFF	TGTGCCAGCAGCTCGGGCCTACAGGAGGGAGGCTCCTACAATGAGCAGTTCTTC
TRBD1	TRBV11-2	16	.	TRBJ2-1	CASSHRTGYPNNEQFF	TGTGCCAGCAGCCACCGGACAGGGTACCCCAACAATGAGCAGTTCTTC
.	TRBV28	14	.	TRBJ1-1	CASSLLGGDSEAFF	TGTGCCAGCAGTTTATTGGGGGGGGATTCTGAAGCTTTCTTT
.	TRBV5-1	16	.	TRBJ2-2	CASSFKDSGNTGELFF	TGCGCCAGCAGCTTCAAGGATAGCGGGAACACCGGGGAGCTGTTTTTT
.	TRBV6-6	15	.	TRBJ2-1	CASRPGVRRGNEQFF	TGTGCCAGCAGACCCGGCGTCCGCCGGGGGAATGAGCAGTTCTTC
.	TRBV11-2	14	.	TRBJ2-7	CASSLIAASYEQYF	TGTGCCAGCAGCTTAATAGCAGCCTCCTACGAGCAGTACTTC
.	TRBV6-1	17	.	TRBJ1-6	CASSGGGGRSYNSPLHF	TGTGCCAGCAGTGGCGGGGGGGGCCGCTCCTATAATTCACCCCTCCACTTT
TRBD1	TRBV6-5	15	.	TRBJ2-5	CASKDPTGDQETQYF	TGTGCCAGCAAAGATCCGACAGGGGACCAAGAGACCCAGTACTTC
TRBD1	TRBV7-8	19	.	TRBJ2-1	CASSLDGTGDMSSYNEQFF	TGTGCCAGCAGCTTAGATGGGACAGGGGACATGAGCTCCTACAATGAGCAGTTCTTC
.	TRBV28	14	.	TRBJ1-2	CASSLALSRLGYTF	TGTGCCAGCAGTTTAGCCCTCTCCCGACTTGGCTACACCTTC
TRBD1	TRBV5-1	15	.	TRBJ2-3	CASSYTGGPADTQYF	TGCGCCAGCAGCTATACAGGGGGCCCGGCAGATACGCAGTATTTT
.	TRBV6-5	13	.	TRBJ2-1	CASRTEITNEQFF	TGTGCCAGCAGGACAGAAATTACAAATGAGCAGTTCTTC
TRBD2	TRBV5-1	15	.	TRBJ2-5	CASSLMSGSGETQYF	TGCGCCAGCAGCTTGATGAGCGGGAGCGGGGAGACCCAGTACTTC
.	TRBV5-1	19	.	TRBJ2-1	CASSLVGASKRSPYNEQFF	TGCGCCAGCAGCTTGGTGGGGGCTTCAAAGCGGAGCCCCTACAATGAGCAGTTCTTC
.	TRBV4-1	12	.	TRBJ1-1	CASSPGDTEAFF	TGCGCCAGCAGCCCGGGGGACACTGAAGCTTTCTTT
.	TRBV5-6	13	.	TRBJ2-5	CASSLGSQETQYF	TGTGCCAGCAGCTTGGGCAGCCAAGAGACCCAGTACTTC
.	TRBV7-8	17	.	TRBJ1-5	CASSSREATYSNQPQHF	TGTGCCAGCAGCTCACGGGAGGCAACATATAGCAATCAGCCCCAGCATTTT
.	TRBV29-1	11	.	TRBJ1-1	CSEGRGPEAFF	TGCAGCGAGGGGAGGGGCCCTGAAGCTTTCTTT
.	TRBV6-5	15	.	TRBJ1-4	CASSYEGGLNEKLFF	TGTGCCAGCAGTTACGAGGGAGGGCTAAATGAAAAACTGTTTTTT
TRBD1	TRBV5-1	15	.	TRBJ2-5	CASSLPGQGTGEQYF	TGCGCCAGCAGCTTGCCGGGACAGGGGACGGGGGAGCAGTACTTC
TRBD2	TRBV5-1	15	.	TRBJ2-1	CASSGGASGTLEQFF	TGCGCCAGCAGCGGGGGGGCTAGCGGGACGCTTGAGCAGTTCTTC
.	TRBV4-1	17	medium-sized	TRBJ2-4	CASSQVDGGMVRNIQYF	TGCGCCAGCAGCCAAGTAGATGGCGGGATGGTACGGAACATTCAGTACTTC
.	TRBV9	13	.	TRBJ2-1	CASSVGIMDEQFF	TGTGCCAGCAGCGTCGGGATTATGGATGAGCAGTTCTTC